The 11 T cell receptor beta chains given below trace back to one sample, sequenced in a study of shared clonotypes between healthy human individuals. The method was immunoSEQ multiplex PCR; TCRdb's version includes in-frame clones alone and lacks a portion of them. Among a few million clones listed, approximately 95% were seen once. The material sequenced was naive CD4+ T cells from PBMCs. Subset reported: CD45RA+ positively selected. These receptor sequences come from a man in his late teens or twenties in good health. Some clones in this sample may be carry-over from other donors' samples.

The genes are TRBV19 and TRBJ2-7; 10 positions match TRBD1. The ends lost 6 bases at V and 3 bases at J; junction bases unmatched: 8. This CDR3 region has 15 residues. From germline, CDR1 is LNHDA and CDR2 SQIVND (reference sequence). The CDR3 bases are TGTGCCAGTAGCAATACCGGGACAGGGGACTACGAGCAGTACTTC. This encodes CASSNTGTGDYEQYF.

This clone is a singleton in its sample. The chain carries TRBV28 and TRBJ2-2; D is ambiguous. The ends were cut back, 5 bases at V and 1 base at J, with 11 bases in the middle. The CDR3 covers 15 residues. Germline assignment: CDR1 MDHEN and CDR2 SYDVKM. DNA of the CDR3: TGTGCCAGCAGTCTGTCCAACTTGAACACCGGGGAGCTGTTTTTT. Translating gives CASSLSNLNTGELFF. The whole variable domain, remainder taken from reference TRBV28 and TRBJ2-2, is DVKVTQSSRYLVKRTGEKVFLECVQDMDHENMFWYRQDPGLGLRLIYFSYDVKMKEKGDIPEGYSVSREKKERFSLILESASTNQTSMYLCASSLSNLNTGELFFGEGSRLTVL.

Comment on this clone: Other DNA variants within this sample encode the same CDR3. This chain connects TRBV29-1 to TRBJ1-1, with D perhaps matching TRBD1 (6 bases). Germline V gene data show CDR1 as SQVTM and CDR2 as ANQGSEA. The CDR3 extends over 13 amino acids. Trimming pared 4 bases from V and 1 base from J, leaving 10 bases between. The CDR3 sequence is CSVGGTRNTEAFF. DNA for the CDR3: TGCAGCGTTGGGGGGACAAGGAACACTGAAGCTTTCTTT.

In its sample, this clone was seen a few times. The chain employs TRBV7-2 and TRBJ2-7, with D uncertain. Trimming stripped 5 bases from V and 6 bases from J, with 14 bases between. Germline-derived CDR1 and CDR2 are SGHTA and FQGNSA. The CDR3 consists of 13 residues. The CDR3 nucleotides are TGTGCCAGCAGCCTCGGCCCCTGGGTCGAGCAGTACTTC. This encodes CASSLGPWVEQYF.

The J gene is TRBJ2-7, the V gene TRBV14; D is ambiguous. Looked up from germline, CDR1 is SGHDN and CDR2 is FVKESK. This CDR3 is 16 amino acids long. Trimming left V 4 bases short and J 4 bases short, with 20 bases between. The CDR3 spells CASSPQGLSYSYEQYF. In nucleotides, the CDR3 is TGTGCCAGCAGCCCACAAGGGCTTAGCTATTCGTACGAGCAGTACTTC.

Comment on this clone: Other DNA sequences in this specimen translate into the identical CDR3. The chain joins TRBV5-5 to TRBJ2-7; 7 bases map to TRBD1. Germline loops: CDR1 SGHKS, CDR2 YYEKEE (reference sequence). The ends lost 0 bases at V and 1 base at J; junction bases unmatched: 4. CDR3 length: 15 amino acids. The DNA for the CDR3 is TGTGCCAGCAGCTTGGGGCCAGGGGGATCCTACGAGCAGTACTTC. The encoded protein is CASSLGPGGSYEQYF.

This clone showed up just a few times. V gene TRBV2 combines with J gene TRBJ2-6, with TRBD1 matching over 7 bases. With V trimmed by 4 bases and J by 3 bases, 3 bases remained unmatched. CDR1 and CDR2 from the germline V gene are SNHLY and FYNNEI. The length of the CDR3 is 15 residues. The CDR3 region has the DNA TGTGCCAGCAGTGCGACAGGGAGTGGGGCCAACGTCCTGACTTTC. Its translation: CASSATGSGANVLTF.

CDR3: CASSSGNRGDTIYF. The CDR3, as DNA: TGCGCCAGCAGCTCGGGGAACCGAGGGGACACCATATATTTT. The chain is built from TRBV5-1 and TRBJ1-3; TRBD1 might be the D (5 bases). V was trimmed by 3 bases and J by 8 bases, leaving 15 bases between them. The CDR3 totals 14 residues. Germline V CDR1 and CDR2: SGHRS, YFSETQ.

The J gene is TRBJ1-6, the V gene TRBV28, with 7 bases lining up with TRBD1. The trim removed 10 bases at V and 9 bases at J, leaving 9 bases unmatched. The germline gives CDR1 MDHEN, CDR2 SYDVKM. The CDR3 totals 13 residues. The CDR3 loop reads CATKGTEGSPLHF. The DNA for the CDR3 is TGTGCCACCAAAGGGACAGAGGGTTCACCCCTCCACTTT.

In nucleotides, the CDR3 is TGCGCCAGCAGCTTAACACCGGTTGGGAACTTGAACACTGAAGCTTTCTTT. Translated: CASSLTPVGNLNTEAFF. The chain is built from TRBV5-1 and TRBJ1-1; D uncertain. Trimming shortened V by 2 bases and J by 0 bases, and 17 bases separated the two germline ends. This CDR3 comprises 17 residues. Per germline, CDR1 SGHRS and CDR2 YFSETQ.

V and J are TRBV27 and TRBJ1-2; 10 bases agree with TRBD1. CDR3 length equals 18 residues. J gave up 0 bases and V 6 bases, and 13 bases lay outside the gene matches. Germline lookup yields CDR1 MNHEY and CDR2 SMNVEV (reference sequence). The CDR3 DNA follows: TGTGCCAGCAGCCGGCGGAACCTTGGACAGGGGGCTAACTATGGCTACACCTTC. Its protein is CASSRRNLGQGANYGYTF.